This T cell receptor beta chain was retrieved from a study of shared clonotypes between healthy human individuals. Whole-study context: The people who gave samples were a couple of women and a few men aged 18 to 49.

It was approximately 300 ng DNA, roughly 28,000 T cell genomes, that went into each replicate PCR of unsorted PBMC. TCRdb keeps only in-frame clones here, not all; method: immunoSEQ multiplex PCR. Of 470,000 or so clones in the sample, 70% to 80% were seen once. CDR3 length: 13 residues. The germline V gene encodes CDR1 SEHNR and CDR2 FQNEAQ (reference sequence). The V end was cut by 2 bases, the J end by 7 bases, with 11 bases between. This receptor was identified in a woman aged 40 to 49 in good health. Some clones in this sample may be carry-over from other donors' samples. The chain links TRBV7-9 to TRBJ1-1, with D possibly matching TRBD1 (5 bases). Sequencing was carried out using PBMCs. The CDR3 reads CASSLQGGVEAFF. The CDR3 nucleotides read TGTGCCAGCAGCTTACAGGGAGGCGTTGAAGCTTTCTTT.